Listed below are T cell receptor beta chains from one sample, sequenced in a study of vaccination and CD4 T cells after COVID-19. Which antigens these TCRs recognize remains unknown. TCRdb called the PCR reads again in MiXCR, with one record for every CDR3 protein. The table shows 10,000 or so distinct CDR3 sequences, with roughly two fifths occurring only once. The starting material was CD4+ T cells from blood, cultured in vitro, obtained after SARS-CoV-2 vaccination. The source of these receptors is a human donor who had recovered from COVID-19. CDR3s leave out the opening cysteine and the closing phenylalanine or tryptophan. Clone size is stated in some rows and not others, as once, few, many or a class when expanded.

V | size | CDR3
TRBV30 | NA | AWSVRGPLNTQY
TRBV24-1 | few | ATSDFSTRADTQY
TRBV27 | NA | ASSFGSAGYNEQF
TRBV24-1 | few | ATSALRTSGRNEQF
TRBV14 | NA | ASSQGNQPQH
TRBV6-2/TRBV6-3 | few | ASSRGQGVGYSNQPQH
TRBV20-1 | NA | SARSPWGEKIQY
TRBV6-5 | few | ASSSAAVGNQPQH
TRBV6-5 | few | ASSYRTDYEQY
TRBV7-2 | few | ASSPEIGRGLAAGYT
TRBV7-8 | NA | ASSPHVTALEGYT